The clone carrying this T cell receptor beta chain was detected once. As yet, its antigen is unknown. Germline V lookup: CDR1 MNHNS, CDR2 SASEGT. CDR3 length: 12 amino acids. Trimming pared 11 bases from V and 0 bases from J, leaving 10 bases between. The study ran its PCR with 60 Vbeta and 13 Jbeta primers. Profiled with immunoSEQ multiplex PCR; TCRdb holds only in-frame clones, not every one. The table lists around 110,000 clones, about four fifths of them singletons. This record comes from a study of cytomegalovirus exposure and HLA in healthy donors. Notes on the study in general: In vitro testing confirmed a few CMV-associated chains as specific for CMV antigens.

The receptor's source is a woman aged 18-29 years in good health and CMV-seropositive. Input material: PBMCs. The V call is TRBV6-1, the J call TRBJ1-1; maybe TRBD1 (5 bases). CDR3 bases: TGTGCCGCGGACACTTTGAACACTGAAGCTTTCTTT. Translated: CAADTLNTEAFF.